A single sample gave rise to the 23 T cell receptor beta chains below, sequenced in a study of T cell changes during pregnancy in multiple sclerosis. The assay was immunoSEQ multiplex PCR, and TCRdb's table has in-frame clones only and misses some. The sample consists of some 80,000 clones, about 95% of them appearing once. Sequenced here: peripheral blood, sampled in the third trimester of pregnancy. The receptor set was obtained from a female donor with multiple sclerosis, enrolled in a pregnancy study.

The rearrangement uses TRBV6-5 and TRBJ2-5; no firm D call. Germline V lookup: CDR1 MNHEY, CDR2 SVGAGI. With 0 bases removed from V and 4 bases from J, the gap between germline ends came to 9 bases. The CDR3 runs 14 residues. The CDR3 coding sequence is TGTGCCAGCAGTTACTCGACTTTCTCAGAGACCCAGTACTTC. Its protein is CASSYSTFSETQYF.

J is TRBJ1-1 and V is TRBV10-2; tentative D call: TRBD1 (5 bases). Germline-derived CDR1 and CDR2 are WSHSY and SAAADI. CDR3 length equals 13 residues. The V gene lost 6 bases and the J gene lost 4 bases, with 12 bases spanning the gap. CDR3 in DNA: TGCGCCAGCAGCTCTGCGGGGGGCACTGAAGCTTTCTTT. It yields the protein CASSSAGGTEAFF.

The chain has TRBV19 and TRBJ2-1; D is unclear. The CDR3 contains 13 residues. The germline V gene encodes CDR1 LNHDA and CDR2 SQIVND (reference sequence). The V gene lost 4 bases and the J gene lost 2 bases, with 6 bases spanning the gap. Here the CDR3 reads CASSTAAYNEQFF. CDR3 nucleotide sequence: TGTGCCAGTAGTACGGCGGCCTACAATGAGCAGTTCTTC. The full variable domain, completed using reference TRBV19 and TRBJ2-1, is DGGITQSPKYLFRKEGQNVTLSCEQNLNHDAMYWYRQDPGQGLRLIYYSQIVNDFQKGDIAEGYSVSREKKESFPLTVTSAQKNPTAFYLCASSTAAYNEQFFGPGTRLTVL.

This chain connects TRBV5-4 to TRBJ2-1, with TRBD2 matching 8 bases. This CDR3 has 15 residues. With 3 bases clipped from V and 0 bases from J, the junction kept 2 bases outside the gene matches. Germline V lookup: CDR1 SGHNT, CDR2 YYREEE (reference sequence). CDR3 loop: CASSSGTSSYNEQFF. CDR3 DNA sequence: TGTGCCAGCAGCTCCGGGACTAGCTCCTACAATGAGCAGTTCTTC. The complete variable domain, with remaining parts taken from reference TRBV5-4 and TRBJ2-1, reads ETGVTQSPTHLIKTRGQQVTLRCSSQSGHNTVSWYQQALGQGPQFIFQYYREEENGRGNFPPRFSGLQFPNYSSELNVNALELDDSALYLCASSSGTSSYNEQFFGPGTRLTVL.

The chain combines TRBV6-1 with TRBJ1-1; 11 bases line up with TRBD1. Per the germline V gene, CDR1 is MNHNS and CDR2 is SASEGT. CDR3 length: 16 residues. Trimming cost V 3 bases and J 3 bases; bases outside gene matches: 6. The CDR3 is CASSDWGQGVDTEAFF. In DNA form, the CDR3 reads TGTGCCAGCAGTGATTGGGGACAGGGGGTTGACACTGAAGCTTTCTTT.

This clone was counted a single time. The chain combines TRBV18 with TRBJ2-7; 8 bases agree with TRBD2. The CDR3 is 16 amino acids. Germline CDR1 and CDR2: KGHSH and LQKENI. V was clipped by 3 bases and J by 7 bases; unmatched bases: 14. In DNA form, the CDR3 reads TGTGCCAGCTCACCCGGGGCGGGGGGATTTCAGCGAGAGCAGTACTTC. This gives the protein CASSPGAGGFQREQYF.

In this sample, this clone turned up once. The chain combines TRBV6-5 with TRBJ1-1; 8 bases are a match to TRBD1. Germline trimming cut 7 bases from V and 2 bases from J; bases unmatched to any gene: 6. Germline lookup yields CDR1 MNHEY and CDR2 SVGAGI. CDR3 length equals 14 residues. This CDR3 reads CASKKTGGNTEAFF. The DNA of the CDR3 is TGTGCCAGCAAAAAAACAGGGGGTAACACTGAAGCTTTCTTT.

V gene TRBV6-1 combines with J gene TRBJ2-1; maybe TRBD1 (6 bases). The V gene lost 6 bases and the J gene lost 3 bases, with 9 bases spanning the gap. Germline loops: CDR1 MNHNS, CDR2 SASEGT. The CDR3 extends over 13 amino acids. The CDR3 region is CASRWTVYNEQFF. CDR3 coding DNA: TGTGCCAGCAGGTGGACAGTCTACAATGAGCAGTTCTTC.

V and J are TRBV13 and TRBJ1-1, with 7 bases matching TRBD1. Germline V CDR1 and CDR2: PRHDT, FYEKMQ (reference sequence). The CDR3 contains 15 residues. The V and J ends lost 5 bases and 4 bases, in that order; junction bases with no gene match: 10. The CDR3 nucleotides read TGTGCCAGCAGCCCCGGACAGGAGTCTAGCACTGAAGCTTTCTTT. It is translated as CASSPGQESSTEAFF.

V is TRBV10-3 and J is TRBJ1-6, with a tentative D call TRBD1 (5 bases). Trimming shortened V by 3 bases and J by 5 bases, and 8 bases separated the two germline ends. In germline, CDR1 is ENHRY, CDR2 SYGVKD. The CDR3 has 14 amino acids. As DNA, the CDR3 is TGTGCCATCAGTGAAACGGGGGATAATTCACCCCTCCACTTT. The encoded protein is CAISETGDNSPLHF.

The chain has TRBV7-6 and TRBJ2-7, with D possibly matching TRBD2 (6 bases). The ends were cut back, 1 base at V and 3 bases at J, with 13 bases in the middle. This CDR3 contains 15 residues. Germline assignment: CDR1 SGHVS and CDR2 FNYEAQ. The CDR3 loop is CASSLGSGFGYEQYF. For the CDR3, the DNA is TGTGCCAGCAGCTTAGGGAGCGGGTTCGGCTACGAGCAGTACTTC. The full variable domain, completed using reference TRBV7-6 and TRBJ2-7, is GAGVSQSPRYKVTKRGQDVALRCDPISGHVSLYWYRQALGQGPEFLTYFNYEAQQDKSGLPNDRFSAERPEGSISTLTIQRTEQRDSAMYRCASSLGSGFGYEQYFGPGTRLTVT.

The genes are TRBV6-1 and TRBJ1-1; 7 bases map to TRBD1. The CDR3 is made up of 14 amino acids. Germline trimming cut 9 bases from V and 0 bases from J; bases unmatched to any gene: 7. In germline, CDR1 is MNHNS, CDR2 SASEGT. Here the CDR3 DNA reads TGTGCCAGTCCGCGGGGACAGATGAACACTGAAGCTTTCTTT. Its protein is CASPRGQMNTEAFF.

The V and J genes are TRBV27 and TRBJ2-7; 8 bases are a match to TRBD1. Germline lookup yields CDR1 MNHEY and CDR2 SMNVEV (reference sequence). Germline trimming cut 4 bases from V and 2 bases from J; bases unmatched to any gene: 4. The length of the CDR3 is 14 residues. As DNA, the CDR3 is TGTGCCAGCAGTTGGGAACAGGGGGCCTACGAGCAGTACTTC. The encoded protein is CASSWEQGAYEQYF.

The CDR3 DNA reads as TGCGCCAGCAGCCAAGGAGAGGGGGCCCCCTACGAGCAGTACTTC. It encodes CASSQGEGAPYEQYF. J is TRBJ2-7 and V is TRBV4-1, with TRBD1 identical over 7 bases. Germline lookup yields CDR1 MGHRA and CDR2 YSYEKL. There are 15 residues in the CDR3. The V and J ends lost 1 base and 2 bases, in that order; junction bases with no gene match: 5.

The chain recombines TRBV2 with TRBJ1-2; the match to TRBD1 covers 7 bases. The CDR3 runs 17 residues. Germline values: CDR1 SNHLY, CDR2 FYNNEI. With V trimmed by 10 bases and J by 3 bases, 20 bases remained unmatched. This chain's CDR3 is CATRQGGATVRYYGYTF. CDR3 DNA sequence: TGTGCCACCCGGCAGGGGGGCGCCACCGTTAGGTACTATGGCTACACCTTC.

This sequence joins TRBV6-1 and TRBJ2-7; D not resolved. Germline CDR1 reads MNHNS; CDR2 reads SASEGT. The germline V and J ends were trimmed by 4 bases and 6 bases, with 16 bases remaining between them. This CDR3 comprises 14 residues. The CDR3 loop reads CASSVGFEAGEQYF. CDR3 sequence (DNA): TGTGCCAGCAGTGTTGGATTTGAGGCTGGCGAGCAGTACTTC.

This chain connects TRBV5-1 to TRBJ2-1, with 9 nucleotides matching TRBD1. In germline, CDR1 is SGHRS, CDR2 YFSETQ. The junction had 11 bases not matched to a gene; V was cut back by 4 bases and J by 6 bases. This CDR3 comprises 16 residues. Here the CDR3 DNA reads TGCGCCAGCAGCGAAATCCGGGACAGGGCGTTCAATGAGCAGTTCTTC. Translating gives CASSEIRDRAFNEQFF.

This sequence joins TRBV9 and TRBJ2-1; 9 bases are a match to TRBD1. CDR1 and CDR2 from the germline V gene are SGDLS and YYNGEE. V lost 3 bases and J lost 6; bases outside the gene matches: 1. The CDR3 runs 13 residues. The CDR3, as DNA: TGTGCCAGCAGCGACAGGGGGCGCAATGAGCAGTTCTTC. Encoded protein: CASSDRGRNEQFF.

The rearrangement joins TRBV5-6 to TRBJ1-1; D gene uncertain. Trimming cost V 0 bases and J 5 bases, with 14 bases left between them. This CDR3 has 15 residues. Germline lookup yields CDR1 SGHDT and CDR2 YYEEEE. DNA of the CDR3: TGTGCCAGCAGCTTGGGTTGGCTGGTTGAAACTGAAGCTTTCTTT. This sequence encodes CASSLGWLVETEAFF.

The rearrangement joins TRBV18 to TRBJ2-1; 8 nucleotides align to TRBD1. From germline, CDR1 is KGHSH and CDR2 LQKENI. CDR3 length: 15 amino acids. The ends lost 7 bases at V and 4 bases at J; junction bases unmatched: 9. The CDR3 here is CASFHGQGSYNEQFF. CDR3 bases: TGTGCCAGCTTCCACGGACAGGGATCGTACAATGAGCAGTTCTTC.

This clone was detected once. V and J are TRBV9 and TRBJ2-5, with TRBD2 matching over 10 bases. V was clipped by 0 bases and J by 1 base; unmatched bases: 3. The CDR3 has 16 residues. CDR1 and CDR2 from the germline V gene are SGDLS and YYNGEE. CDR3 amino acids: CASSVGTSGVQETQYF. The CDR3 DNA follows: TGTGCCAGCAGCGTAGGCACTAGCGGGGTCCAAGAGACCCAGTACTTC.

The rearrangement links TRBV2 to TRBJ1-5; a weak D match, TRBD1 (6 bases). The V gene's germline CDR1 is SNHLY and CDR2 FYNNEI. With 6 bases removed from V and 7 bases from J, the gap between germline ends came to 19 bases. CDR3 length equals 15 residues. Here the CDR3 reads CASSETEPQGQPQHF. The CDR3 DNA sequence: TGTGCCAGCAGCGAGACAGAGCCCCAGGGGCAGCCCCAGCATTTT.

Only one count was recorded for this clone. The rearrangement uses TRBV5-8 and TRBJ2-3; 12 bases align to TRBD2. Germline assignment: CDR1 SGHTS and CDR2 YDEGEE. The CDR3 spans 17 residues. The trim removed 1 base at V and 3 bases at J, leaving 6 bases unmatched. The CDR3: CASSLSLAGGLTDTQYF. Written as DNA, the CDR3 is TGTGCCAGCAGCTTGAGTCTAGCGGGGGGGTTGACAGATACGCAGTATTTT.